A selection of T cell receptor beta chains follows, all from one sample in a study of blood T cell repertoires in COVID-19. Libraries were prepared by immunoSEQ multiplex PCR; TCRdb keeps only in-frame clonotypes and omits some of them. This table holds fewer than 250,000 clones, 70% to 90% found once. Sequencing was performed on peripheral blood. The receptors were sampled from a man aged 50 to 59 with acute or convalescent COVID-19. The CDR3 runs from the conserved cysteine through the conserved F or W. A D gene is named only where the DNA matches it firmly. Clone size is given for some rows only: seen once, a few or many times, or a class if the clone is expanded.

few - TRBJ1-2 TRBV14 15 TGTGCCAGCAGCCAAGTCTCGATGCAGGGAGGACGCTACACCTTC CASSQVSMQGGRYTF
- TRBD1 TRBJ1-5 TRBV9 14 TGTGCCAGCAGCCTGGGACAGGGCAATCAGCCCCAGCATTTT CASSLGQGNQPQHF
- - TRBJ2-2 TRBV7-9 14 TGTGCCAGCAGCTTATCAACAGGAACCGGGGAGCTGTTTTTT CASSLSTGTGELFF
- - TRBJ2-7 TRBV7-5 15 TGTGCCAGAAGAGACAGGGGACTTCCCTCCTACGAGCAGTACTTC CARRDRGLPSYEQYF
- - TRBJ2-1 TRBV19 15 TGTGCCAGTAGTGATCATCATAATGCGGGCAATGAGCAGTTCTTC CASSDHHNAGNEQFF
- - TRBJ2-5 TRBV27 13 TGTGCCAGCAGTTTATCGATAGCAGAGACCCAGTACTTC CASSLSIAETQYF
- - TRBJ2-7 TRBV6-1 15 TGTGCCAGCAGTGAAGCACAGGCGTACTCCTACGAGCAGTACTTC CASSEAQAYSYEQYF
- - TRBJ2-5 TRBV30 13 TGTGCCTGGAGTGACAGGGGGGGAGAGACCCAGTACTTC CAWSDRGGETQYF
- TRBD2 TRBJ2-1 TRBV28 14 TGTGCCAGCGTTAGCGGGAGGTCCTACAATGAGCAGTTCTTC CASVSGRSYNEQFF
- - TRBJ1-2 TRBV14 13 TGTGCCAGCAGCCCGCGTCAGGCAGGGGGCTACACCTTC CASSPRQAGGYTF
- - TRBJ2-7 TRBV6-6 15 TGTGCCAGCAGTTACGCTTCTAGTCGCTCCTACGAGCAGTACTTC CASSYASSRSYEQYF
- TRBD2 TRBJ2-1 TRBV11-2 17 TGTGCCAGCAGCTTCATCCCGGGGGGGGCGCAGGGAAATGAGCAGTTCTTC CASSFIPGGAQGNEQFF
- TRBD1 TRBJ2-4 TRBV27 14 TGTGCCAGCAGATCAATCGGGACAGGGGACATTCAGTACTTC CASRSIGTGDIQYF
- - TRBJ1-1 TRBV30 16 TGTGCCTGGAGTGTATTTAGGGCGGGCATGAACACTGAAGCTTTCTTT CAWSVFRAGMNTEAFF
few TRBD1 TRBJ1-1 TRBV5-1 17 TGCGCCAGCAGCTTGGCCCCAAGGACAGGGAGGAACACTGAAGCTTTCTTT CASSLAPRTGRNTEAFF
- - TRBJ1-1 TRBV28 11 TGTGCCAGCAGTTCCTCCCGGACGCGGGTCTTT CASSSSRTRVF
- - TRBJ1-2 TRBV19 12 TGTGCCAGTAAGGCAGGGAACTATGGCTACACCTTC CASKAGNYGYTF
- TRBD1 TRBJ2-7 TRBV7-2 12 TGTGCCAGCAGCTTGACAGGGGACGAGCAGTACTTC CASSLTGDEQYF
- - TRBJ2-7 TRBV12-5 15 TGTGCTAGTGGTTTGAGTTTCCAGGGGCCGTACGAGCAGTACTTC CASGLSFQGPYEQYF
- - TRBJ2-5 TRBV4-1 16 TGCGCCAGCAGCCAAGTTATTTCACAGAATTTCGAGACCCAGTACTTC CASSQVISQNFETQYF
- - TRBJ1-2 TRBV25-1 16 TGTGCCAGCTCCGCCGGTTTGGGGGGACCCCGGTATGGCTACACCTTC CASSAGLGGPRYGYTF
- TRBD1 TRBJ2-7 TRBV6-5 14 TGTGCCAGCAGTCCCGCAGGGACAGACTACGAGCAGTACTTC CASSPAGTDYEQYF
- - TRBJ1-1 TRBV7-7 13 TGTGCTAGCAGCTTAGACATGAACACTGAAGCTTTCTTT CASSLDMNTEAFF
- TRBD2 TRBJ2-1 TRBV7-2 16 TGTGCCAGCAGCTGGGGACTAGCGGGAGCGTACAATGAGCAGTTCTTC CASSWGLAGAYNEQFF
- - TRBJ1-2 TRBV27 15 TGTGCCAGCAGTTTAAGGATCGGGGAACGCTATGGCTACACCTTC CASSLRIGERYGYTF
- TRBD1 TRBJ1-5 TRBV2 17 TGTGCCAGCAGTGCGACAGGGGCGTCGTATAGCAATCAGCCCCAGCATTTT CASSATGASYSNQPQHF
- - TRBJ2-7 TRBV19 15 TGTGCCAGTAGTCTCCGACTGGCGGGCAACTACGAGCAGTACTTC CASSLRLAGNYEQYF
- - TRBJ2-7 TRBV10-2 14 TGCGCCAGCAGTGAGCTGGCCGACTCCTACGAGCAGTACTTC CASSELADSYEQYF
- TRBD2 TRBJ2-3 TRBV7-2 13 TGTGCCGGACTAGCGGGACTCGGAGATACGCAGTATTTT CAGLAGLGDTQYF
- - TRBJ1-1 TRBV3-1/TRBV3-2 15 TGTGCCAGCAGCCAATCACCGGGGGGAGGCACTGAAGCTTTCTTT CASSQSPGGGTEAFF
- TRBD1 TRBJ1-3 TRBV3-1/TRBV3-2 17 TGTGCCAGCAGCCAAGATCAATGGGGGACAGCTGGAAACACCATATATTTT CASSQDQWGTAGNTIYF
- - TRBJ1-2 TRBV28 14 TGTGCCAGCAGTACCACAGGGTCGGGCTATGGCTACACCTTC CASSTTGSGYGYTF
- TRBD1 TRBJ1-3 TRBV6-5 15 TGTGCCAGCAGGAAACAGGGGGCGTCTGGAAACACCATATATTTT CASRKQGASGNTIYF
- TRBD1 TRBJ1-1 TRBV19 16 TGTGCCAGTAAAATGACAGGGGCCACGACAGGGACTGAAGCTTTCTTT CASKMTGATTGTEAFF
- TRBD2 TRBJ2-5 TRBV15 16 TGTGCCACCAGCAGCGGAGGGGCTAGCGGGGAAGAGACCCAGTACTTC CATSSGGASGEETQYF
- - TRBJ2-1 TRBV27 14 TGTGCCAGCAGTTTGCGGGGTGGGTACAATGAGCAGTTCTTC CASSLRGGYNEQFF
- TRBD1 TRBJ2-1 TRBV19 15 TGTGCCAGTAGCCCCCGGGACAGGGTCTACAATGAGCAGTTCTTC CASSPRDRVYNEQFF
- - TRBJ1-2 TRBV27 15 TGTGCCAGCAGTCGAAGTACCCGAAACGAGGATGGCTACACCTTC CASSRSTRNEDGYTF
- TRBD1 TRBJ1-2 TRBV9 13 TGTGCCAGCAGCCAAGGACAGGCTTATGGCTACACCTTC CASSQGQAYGYTF
- - TRBJ1-2 TRBV24-1 14 TGTGCCACCAGTGATCCCAGCAACAGGGCAGGCTACACCTTC CATSDPSNRAGYTF
- - TRBJ2-3 TRBV3-1/TRBV3-2 15 TGTGCCAGCAGCCAACTTGAGGGAGGTACAGATACGCAGTATTTT CASSQLEGGTDTQYF
- - TRBJ1-1 TRBV14 13 TGTGCCAGCAGCCAAGACCTAAACACTGAAGCTTTCTTT CASSQDLNTEAFF
- TRBD1 TRBJ2-7 TRBV5-1 13 TGCGCCAGCAGCTCCGTACAGGGGTACGAGCAGTACTTC CASSSVQGYEQYF
- - TRBJ1-6 TRBV7-8 15 TGTGCCAGCAGCCCACTCCGGAGGGGAAATTCACCCCTCCACTTT CASSPLRRGNSPLHF
- - TRBJ1-1 TRBV29-1 15 TGCAGCGTTAAGTTACCCTTAGTCGGGGAGTTGGAAGCTTTCTTT CSVKLPLVGELEAFF
- TRBD2 TRBJ2-7 TRBV6-1 19 TGTGCCAGCAGTGAAACGTGGACTAGCGGGAGTTCTTGGCCCTTCGAGCAGTACTTC CASSETWTSGSSWPFEQYF
- - TRBJ1-5 TRBV5-5 15 TGTGCCAGCAGCGAAAGGGGGGGACAATGGCAGCCCCAGCATTTT CASSERGGQWQPQHF